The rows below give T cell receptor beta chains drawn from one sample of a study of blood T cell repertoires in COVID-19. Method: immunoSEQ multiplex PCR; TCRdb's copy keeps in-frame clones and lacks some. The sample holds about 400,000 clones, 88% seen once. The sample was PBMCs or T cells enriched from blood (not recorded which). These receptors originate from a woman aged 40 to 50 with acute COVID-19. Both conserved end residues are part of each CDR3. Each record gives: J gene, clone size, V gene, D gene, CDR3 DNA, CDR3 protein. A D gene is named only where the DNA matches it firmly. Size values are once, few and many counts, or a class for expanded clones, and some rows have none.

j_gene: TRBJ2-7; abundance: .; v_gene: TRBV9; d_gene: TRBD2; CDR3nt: TGTGCCAGCAGCGTCCTACCTAAGACTAGCGGGGGGGCTGGCGAGCAGTACTTC; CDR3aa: CASSVLPKTSGGAGEQYF
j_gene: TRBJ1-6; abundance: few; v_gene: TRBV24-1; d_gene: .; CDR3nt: TGTGCCACCAGCCAGGGCCTCTATAATTCACCCCTCCACTTT; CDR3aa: CATSQGLYNSPLHF
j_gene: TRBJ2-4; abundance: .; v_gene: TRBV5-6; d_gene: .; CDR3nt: TGTGCCAGCAGCTCTGTCGTTTTCGGGACTGAGGAAGGGATTCAGTACTTC; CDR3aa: CASSSVVFGTEEGIQYF
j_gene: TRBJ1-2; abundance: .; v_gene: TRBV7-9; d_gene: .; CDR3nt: TGTGCCAGCAGCCACGACGGGCGGACTATCTATGGCTACACCTTC; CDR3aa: CASSHDGRTIYGYTF
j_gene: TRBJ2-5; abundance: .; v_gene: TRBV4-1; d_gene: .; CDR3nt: TGCGCCAGCAGCGAGGGGACACGGCTGTATGGGGACCAGTACTTC; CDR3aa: CASSEGTRLYGDQYF
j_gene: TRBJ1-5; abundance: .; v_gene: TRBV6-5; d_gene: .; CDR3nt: TGTGCCAGCGATGTCGGGAACGGCAATCAGCCCCAGCATTTT; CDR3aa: CASDVGNGNQPQHF
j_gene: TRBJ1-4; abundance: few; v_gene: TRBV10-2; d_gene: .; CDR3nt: TGCGCCAGCAGCCCCGGGAAAGGAGCTGAAAAACTGTTTTTT; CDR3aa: CASSPGKGAEKLFF
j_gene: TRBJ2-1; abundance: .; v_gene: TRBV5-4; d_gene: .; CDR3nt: TGTGCCAGCACCCACCTCAACGTGACTACCAATGAGCAGTTCTTC; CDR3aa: CASTHLNVTTNEQFF
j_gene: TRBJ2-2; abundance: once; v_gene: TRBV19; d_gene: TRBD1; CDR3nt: TGTGCCAGTAGTCCCGGACAGGGAGGCGCCGGGGAGCTGTTTTTT; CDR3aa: CASSPGQGGAGELFF
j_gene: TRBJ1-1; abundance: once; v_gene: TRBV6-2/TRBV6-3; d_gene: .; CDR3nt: TGTGCCAGCAGTTCTATCTCCTCCAATTTGAACACTGAAGCTTTCTTT; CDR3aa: CASSSISSNLNTEAFF
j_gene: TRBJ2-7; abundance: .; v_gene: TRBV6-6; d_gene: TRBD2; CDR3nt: TGTGCCAGCAGCAACCCAAACGGGGGGGGCTACGAGCAGTACTTC; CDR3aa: CASSNPNGGGYEQYF
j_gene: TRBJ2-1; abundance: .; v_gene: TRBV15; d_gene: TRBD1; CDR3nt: TGTGCCACCAGCAGAGCTGGACAGGGTAAGGATGAGCAGTTCTTC; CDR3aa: CATSRAGQGKDEQFF